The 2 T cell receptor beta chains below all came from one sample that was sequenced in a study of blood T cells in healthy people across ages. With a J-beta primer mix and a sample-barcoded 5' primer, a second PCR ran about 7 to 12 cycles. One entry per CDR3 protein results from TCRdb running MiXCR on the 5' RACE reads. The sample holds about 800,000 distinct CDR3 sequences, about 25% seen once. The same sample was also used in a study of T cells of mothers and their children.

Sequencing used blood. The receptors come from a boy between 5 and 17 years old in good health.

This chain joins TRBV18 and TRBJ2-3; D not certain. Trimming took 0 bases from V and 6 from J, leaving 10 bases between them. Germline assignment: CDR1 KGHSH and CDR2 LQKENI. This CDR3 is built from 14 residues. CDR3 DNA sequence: TGTGCCAGCTCACCACCGCATCAGGCGGATACGCAGTATTTT. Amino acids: CASSPPHQADTQYF.

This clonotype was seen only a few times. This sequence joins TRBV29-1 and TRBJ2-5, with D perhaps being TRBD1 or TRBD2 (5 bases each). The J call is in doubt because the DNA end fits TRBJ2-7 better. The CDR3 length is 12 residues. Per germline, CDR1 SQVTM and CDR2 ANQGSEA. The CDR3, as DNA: TGCAGCGCATGGGACGAGAGGTACGAGCAGTACTTC. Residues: CSAWDERYEQYF.